This entry is about one T cell receptor beta chain. What it binds is not known. A much larger clonotype is one base distant, so this may be a read error. The entry originates in a study of T cell repertoires in aging, cancer and after chemotherapy. Study overall: Approximately 8 million TCR reads were in the whole dataset. Findings of the study overall: In healthy donors, age-related TCR diversity loss mainly reflected lost richness. Compared with age-matched healthy donors, untreated hematological or solid cancer patients showed higher blood TCR clonality.

A mixed TRB-A/B primer pool amplified rearranged TRB by multiplex touch-down PCR. TCRdb itself ran the multiplex PCR reads through MiXCR, one entry per CDR3 protein. The data show thousands of distinct CDR3 sequences, 25% to 40% seen once. Peripheral blood genomic DNA, not sorted cells or RNA, was the template. The CDR3 has 14 amino acids. V dropped 5 bases and J dropped 7; count of bases not matched to a gene: 10. The TCR comes from a human donor in good health. Sequenced sample: blood. This chain uses TRBV12-3 or TRBV12-4 with TRBJ2-7; TRBD2 matches at 8 bases. The CDR3 is CASSAGTSRSEQYF. The CDR3, as DNA: TGTGCCAGCAGTGCCGGGACTAGTCGCAGTGAGCAGTACTTC.